Listed here is a single T cell receptor (beta chain). The sample comes from a study of shared clonotypes between healthy human individuals. It was CD45RO-negative cells, positively selected for CCR7, that made up naive CD8 cells, with terminally differentiated effector memory CD45RA+ cells excluded. Using immunoSEQ multiplex PCR, the repertoire was profiled, and TCRdb retains in-frame clones only, with some absent. The table records fewer than 1 million clones, roughly 96% of them present only once. J lost 7 bases, V lost 6 bases, and 10 bases had no gene match. CDR3 length equals 15 residues. CDR1 and CDR2 (germline): MDHEN, SYDVKM.

The chain recombines TRBV28 with TRBJ2-1, with 9 bases that match TRBD1. The sequenced sample was naive CD8+ T cells sorted from blood. This TCR derives from a man aged 30 to 45 in good health. The CDR3 DNA follows: TGTGCCAGCAGCTTAACCCGGACAGGGGTGAATGAGCAGTTCTTC. Its translation: CASSLTRTGVNEQFF.